This TCR beta chain was sequenced during a study of naive and memory T cell subsets. CMV status came from CD4+ IFNgamma after overnight CMV lysate stimulation. Four subsets defined by CD45RA and CD27 were sorted after CD3, CD4, CD8 and live/dead staining. The V end was cut by 4 bases, the J end by 1 base, with 11 bases between. Per germline, CDR1 MNHEY and CDR2 SVGAGI. This CDR3 comprises 14 residues. Both TRBC1 and TRBC2 were covered by a beta constant-region primer of two equimolar oligonucleotides. Four rounds of PCR amplified the ligated cDNA using nested alpha and beta constant-region primers plus SP2. TCRdb re-derived calls from the UMI-ligation and nested PCR reads in MiXCR, one entry per CDR3 protein. The sample contains 150,000 or so distinct CDR3 sequences, about 23% of which appear only once. Study outcomes and limitations: Naive repertoires, especially CD8, held a few larger clonotypes, possibly memory cells re-expressing CD45RA. Over 85% of naive TCR sequences appeared only once, unlike memory subsets.

This clonotype was counted a few times. Its antigen is undetermined. The origin of this receptor is a human donor in good health. This chain connects TRBV6-5 to TRBJ2-7; D call uncertain. The sequenced material came from naive CD4+ T cells from blood. CDR3 amino acids: CASSSLTESYEQYF. The CDR3 bases are TGTGCCAGCAGTTCCTTGACTGAGTCCTACGAGCAGTACTTC.